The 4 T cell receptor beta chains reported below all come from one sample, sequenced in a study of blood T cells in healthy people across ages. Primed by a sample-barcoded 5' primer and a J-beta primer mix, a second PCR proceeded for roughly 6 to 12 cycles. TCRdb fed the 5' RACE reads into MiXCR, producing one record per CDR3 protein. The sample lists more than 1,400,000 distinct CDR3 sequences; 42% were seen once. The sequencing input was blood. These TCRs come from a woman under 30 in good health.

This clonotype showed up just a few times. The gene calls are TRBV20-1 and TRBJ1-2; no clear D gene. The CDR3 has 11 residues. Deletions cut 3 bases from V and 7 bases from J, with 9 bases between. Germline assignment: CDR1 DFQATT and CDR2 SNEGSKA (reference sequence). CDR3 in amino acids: CSASSAAGYTF. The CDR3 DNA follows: TGCAGTGCTAGCTCCGCGGCTGGCTACACCTTC.

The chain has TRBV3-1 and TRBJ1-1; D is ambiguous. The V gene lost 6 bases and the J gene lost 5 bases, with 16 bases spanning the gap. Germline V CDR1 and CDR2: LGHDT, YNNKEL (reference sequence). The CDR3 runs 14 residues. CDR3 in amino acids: CASRAEGVRTEAFF. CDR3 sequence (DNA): TGTGCCAGCAGGGCGGAGGGAGTGAGGACTGAAGCTTTCTTT.

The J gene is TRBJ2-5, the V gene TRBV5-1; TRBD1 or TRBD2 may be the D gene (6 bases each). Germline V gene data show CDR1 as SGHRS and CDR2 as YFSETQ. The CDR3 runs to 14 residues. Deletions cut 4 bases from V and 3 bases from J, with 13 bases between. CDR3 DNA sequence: TGCGCCAGCAGCCGCGGGACAACCAAAGAGACCCAGTACTTC. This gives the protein CASSRGTTKETQYF.

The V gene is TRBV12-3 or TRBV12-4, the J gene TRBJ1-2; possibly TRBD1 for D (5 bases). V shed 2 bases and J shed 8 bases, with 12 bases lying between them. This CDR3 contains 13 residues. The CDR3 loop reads CASSLFGARGYTF. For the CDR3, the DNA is TGTGCCAGCAGTTTATTTGGGGCGCGAGGCTACACCTTC.